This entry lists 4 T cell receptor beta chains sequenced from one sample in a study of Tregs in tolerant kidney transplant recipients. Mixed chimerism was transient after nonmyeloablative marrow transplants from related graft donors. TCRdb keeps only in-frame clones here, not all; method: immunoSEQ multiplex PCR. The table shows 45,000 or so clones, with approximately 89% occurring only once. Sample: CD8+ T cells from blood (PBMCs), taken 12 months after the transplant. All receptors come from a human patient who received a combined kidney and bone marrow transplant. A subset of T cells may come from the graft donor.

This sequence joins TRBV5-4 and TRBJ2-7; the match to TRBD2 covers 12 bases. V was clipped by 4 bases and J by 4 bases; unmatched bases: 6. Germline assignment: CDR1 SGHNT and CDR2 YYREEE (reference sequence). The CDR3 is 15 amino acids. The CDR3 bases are TGTGCCAGCAGCGCCGGGACTAGCGGGCTATACGAGCAGTACTTC. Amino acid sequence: CASSAGTSGLYEQYF. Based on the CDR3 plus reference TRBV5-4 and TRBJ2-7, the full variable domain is ETGVTQSPTHLIKTRGQQVTLRCSSQSGHNTVSWYQQALGQGPQFIFQYYREEENGRGNFPPRFSGLQFPNYSSELNVNALELDDSALYLCASSAGTSGLYEQYFGPGTRLTVT.

CDR3 sequence (DNA): TGTGCCAGCAGTTTCGGGGGGAATGAGCAGTTCTTC. Translated: CASSFGGNEQFF. The rearrangement joins TRBV27 to TRBJ2-1; TRBD2 matches at 7 bases. The J segment lost 7 bases and the V segment lost 3 bases, leaving 0 bases of the junction unmatched. The CDR3 is 12 residues long. Germline V gene sequence: CDR1 MNHEY, CDR2 SMNVEV (reference sequence).

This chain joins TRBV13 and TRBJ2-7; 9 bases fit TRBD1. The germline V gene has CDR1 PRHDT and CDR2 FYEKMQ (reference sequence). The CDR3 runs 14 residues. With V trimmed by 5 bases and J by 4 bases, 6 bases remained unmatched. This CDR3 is CASSEQGARYEQYF. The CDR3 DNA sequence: TGTGCCAGCAGCGAACAGGGGGCAAGGTACGAGCAGTACTTC.

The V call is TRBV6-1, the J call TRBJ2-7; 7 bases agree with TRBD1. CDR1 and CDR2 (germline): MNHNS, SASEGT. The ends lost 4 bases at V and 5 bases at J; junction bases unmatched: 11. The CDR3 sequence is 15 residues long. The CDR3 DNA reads TGTGCCAGCAGTGCGACAGGGCTGCGAGGCCACGAGCAGTACTTC. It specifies CASSATGLRGHEQYF.